The present entry profiles one T cell receptor beta chain with its context. These data come from a study of blood T cell repertoires in COVID-19. Study information: Samples taken during acute and convalescent COVID-19 were collected in the United States, Italy and Spain. The cDNA or gDNA used as material had been derived from T cells, B-cell-depleted T cells, or PBMCs.

Per the authors' pipeline: Quantification of nucleated cells was approximated via reference gene primer amplification. Here immunoSEQ multiplex PCR was the method, and the copy in TCRdb shows in-frame clones only, minus some. V, J and clone size derive from that table, while D and trimming were established from the DNA sequence. The repertoire holds roughly 270,000 clones, roughly 85% seen once, with roughly 4.6% in the top ten. V was pared by 6 bases and J by 4 bases, with 9 bases of the junction left unmatched. Germline CDR1 and CDR2: SGHTA and FQGNSA. The CDR3 is 15 amino acids. The chain uses TRBV7-2 and TRBJ2-5; 9 bases align to TRBD1. The specimen was peripheral blood. The TCR comes from a man between 45 and 60 years old with active or convalescent COVID-19. This CDR3 is CASSFTGGVGETQYF. CDR3 nucleotide sequence: TGTGCCAGCAGTTTTACAGGGGGCGTGGGAGAGACCCAGTACTTC.